This paragraph reports one TCR beta chain. Its target is not known. This CDR3 has 12 residues. V was clipped by 6 bases and J by 4 bases, with 8 bases between them. Germline CDR1 reads SEHNR; CDR2 reads FQNEAQ (reference sequence). Profiled with immunoSEQ multiplex PCR; TCRdb holds only in-frame clones, not every one. The sample has 20,000 to 25,000 clones; 68% are singletons. These data are taken from a study of PD-1 blockade in classical Hodgkin lymphoma. Points from the study as a whole: There remain no defined causes for the repertoire differences, which possibly reflect disease activity or prior therapy. Prior to therapy, complete responders displayed diversity much like that of newly diagnosed patients. Only CD4+ TCR diversity, not CD8+, had risen significantly by C4D1.

All patients relapsed after autologous stem cell transplantation, and brentuximab vedotin exposure varied. The chain employs TRBV7-9 and TRBJ2-3; D unresolved. Specimen: peripheral blood mononuclear cells (PBMCs), collected at baseline. The sequence came from a human donor with classical Hodgkin lymphoma. The CDR3 coding sequence is TGTGCCAGCAGAATAGGGCCAGATACGCAGTATTTT. Translation gives CASRIGPDTQYF. The variable domain in full, with the rest retrieved from reference TRBV7-9 and TRBJ2-3, is DTGVSQNPRHKITKRGQNVTFRCDPISEHNRLYWYRQTLGQGPEFLTYFQNEAQLEKSRLLSDRFSAERPKGSFSTLEIQRTEQGDSAMYLCASRIGPDTQYFGPGTRLTVL.